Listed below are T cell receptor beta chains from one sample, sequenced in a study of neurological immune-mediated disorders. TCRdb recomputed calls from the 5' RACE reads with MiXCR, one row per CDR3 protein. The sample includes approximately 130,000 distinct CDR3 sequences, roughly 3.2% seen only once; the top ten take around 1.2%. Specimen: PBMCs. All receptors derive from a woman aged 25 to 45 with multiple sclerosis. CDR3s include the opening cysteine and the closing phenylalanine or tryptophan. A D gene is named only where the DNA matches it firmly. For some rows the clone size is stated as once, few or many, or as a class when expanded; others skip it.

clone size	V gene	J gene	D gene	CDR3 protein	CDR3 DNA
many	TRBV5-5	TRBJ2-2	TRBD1	CASSPGTGLVSGELFF	TGTGCCAGCAGCCCCGGGACAGGGCTGGTTTCCGGGGAGCTGTTTTTT
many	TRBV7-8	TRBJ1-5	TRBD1	CASSLVGTALYSNQPQHF	TGTGCCAGCAGCTTAGTGGGGACAGCCCTTTATAGCAATCAGCCCCAGCATTTT
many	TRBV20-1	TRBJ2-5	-	CSARAFGKETQYF	TGCAGTGCTAGGGCTTTCGGGAAAGAGACCCAGTACTTC
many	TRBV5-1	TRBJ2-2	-	CASSLNPRGTGELFF	TGCGCCAGCAGCTTGAACCCCAGGGGTACCGGGGAGCTGTTTTTT
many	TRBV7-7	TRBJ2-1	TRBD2	CASSWGLAAYNEQFF	TGTGCCAGCAGCTGGGGACTAGCGGCCTACAATGAGCAGTTCTTC
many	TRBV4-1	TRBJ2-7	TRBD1	CASSHTGTGDYEQYF	TGCGCCAGCAGCCACACCGGGACAGGGGATTACGAGCAGTACTTC
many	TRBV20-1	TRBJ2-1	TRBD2	CSARLAGFINEQFF	TGCAGTGCTAGACTAGCGGGGTTCATAAATGAGCAGTTCTTC
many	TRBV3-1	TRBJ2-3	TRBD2	CASSPGGSGTDTQYF	TGTGCCAGCAGCCCGGGCGGGAGTGGCACAGATACGCAGTATTTT
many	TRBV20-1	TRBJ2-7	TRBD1	CSARPLGTDYEQYF	TGCAGTGCTCGCCCGCTGGGGACAGACTACGAGCAGTACTTC
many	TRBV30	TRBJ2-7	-	CAGRSGGYEQYF	TGTGCCGGGAGGTCAGGGGGGTACGAGCAGTACTTC
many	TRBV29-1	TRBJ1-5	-	CSVGEGSNQPQHF	TGCAGCGTTGGGGAGGGGTCCAATCAGCCCCAGCATTTT
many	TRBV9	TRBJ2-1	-	CASSPPARADEQFF	TGTGCCAGCAGCCCACCAGCCCGGGCCGATGAGCAGTTCTTC
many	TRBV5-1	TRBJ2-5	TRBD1	CASSTTTGAGETQYF	TGCGCCAGCAGCACGACGACAGGGGCTGGCGAGACCCAGTACTTC
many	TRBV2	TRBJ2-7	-	CASSVWQEQYF	TGTGCCAGCAGTGTTTGGCAGGAGCAGTACTTC
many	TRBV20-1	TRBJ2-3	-	CSAPSRSDDTQYF	TGCAGTGCCCCCAGTCGTTCTGACGATACGCAGTATTTT
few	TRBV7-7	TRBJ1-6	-	CASRPSGVDSPLHF	TGTGCCAGCAGACCGAGCGGGGTCGATTCACCCCTCCACTTT
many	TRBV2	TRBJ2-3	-	CASSERKTSTDTQYF	TGTGCCAGCAGTGAAAGGAAGACTAGCACAGATACGCAGTATTTT
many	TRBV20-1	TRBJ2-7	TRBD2	CSAKGGNKGIYEQYF	TGCAGTGCAAAGGGAGGGAACAAGGGGATTTACGAGCAGTACTTC
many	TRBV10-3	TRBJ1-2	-	CAISEDAGANYGYTF	TGTGCCATCAGTGAGGATGCGGGGGCTAACTATGGCTACACCTTC
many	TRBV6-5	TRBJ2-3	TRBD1	CASTTGGPTDTQYF	TGTGCCAGCACGACAGGGGGTCCCACAGATACGCAGTATTTT
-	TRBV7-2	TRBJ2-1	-	CASSMEVEQFF	TGTGCCAGCAGCATGGAGGTTGAGCAGTTCTTC
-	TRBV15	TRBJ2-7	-	CATSVRSGRYEQYF	TGTGCCACCAGCGTAAGAAGTGGGCGCTACGAGCAGTACTTC
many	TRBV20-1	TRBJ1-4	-	CSAKRGEKLFF	TGCAGTGCAAAGAGGGGGGAAAAACTGTTTTTT
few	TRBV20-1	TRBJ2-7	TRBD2	CSARPTSGEEQYF	TGCAGTGCACGGCCGACTAGCGGGGAAGAGCAGTACTTC
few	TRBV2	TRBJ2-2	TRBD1	CASRLGQGAYSNTGELFF	TGTGCCAGCAGGCTGGGACAGGGGGCGTATTCTAACACCGGGGAGCTGTTTTTT
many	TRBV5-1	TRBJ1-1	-	CASSLMTQDSTEAFF	TGCGCCAGCAGCTTGATGACACAGGACTCCACTGAAGCTTTCTTT
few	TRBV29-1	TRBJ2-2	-	CSVGDSISNTGELFF	TGCAGCGTTGGCGACAGCATTTCGAACACCGGGGAGCTGTTTTTT
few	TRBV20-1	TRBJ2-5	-	CSAAGVAETQYF	TGCAGTGCTGCCGGGGTCGCGGAGACCCAGTACTTC
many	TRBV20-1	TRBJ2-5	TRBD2	CSAKPSTSGGVETQYF	TGCAGTGCCAAACCATCGACTAGCGGGGGGGTAGAGACCCAGTACTTC
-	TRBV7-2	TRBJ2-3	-	CASSLGPGLVDTQYF	TGTGCCAGCAGCTTAGGGCCCGGGCTGGTAGATACGCAGTATTTT
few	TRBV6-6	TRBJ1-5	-	CASSSHIGNKTQNF	TGTGCCAGCAGTTCACATATCGGCAATAAGACCCAGAATTTT
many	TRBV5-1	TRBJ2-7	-	CASSLAPDKIYEQYF	TGCGCCAGCAGCTTGGCCCCGGACAAAATCTACGAGCAGTACTTC
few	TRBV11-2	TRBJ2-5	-	CASSLAGPNVETQYF	TGTGCCAGCAGCTTAGCGGGCCCTAATGTGGAGACCCAGTACTTC
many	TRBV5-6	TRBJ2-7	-	CASSLAGNSYEQYF	TGTGCCAGCAGCTTGGCAGGGAACTCCTACGAGCAGTACTTC
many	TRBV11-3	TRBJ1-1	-	CASTVGGLGGQEAFF	TGTGCCAGCACCGTCGGCGGCCTCGGCGGCCAAGAGGCTTTCTTT
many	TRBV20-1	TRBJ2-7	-	CSARDTLDEQYF	TGCAGTGCTAGGGACACGTTGGACGAGCAGTACTTC
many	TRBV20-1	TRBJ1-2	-	CSARDGTYGYTF	TGCAGTGCTAGGGACGGGACCTATGGCTACACCTTC
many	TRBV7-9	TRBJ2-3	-	CALSGHLITDTQYF	TGTGCCCTGTCCGGACACCTCATCACAGATACGCAGTATTTT
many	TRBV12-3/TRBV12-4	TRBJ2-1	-	CASRAAQYNEQFF	TGTGCCAGCAGAGCGGCACAGTACAATGAGCAGTTCTTC
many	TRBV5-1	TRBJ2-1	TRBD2	CASSLRRGGDEQFF	TGCGCCAGCAGCTTGAGGCGGGGGGGCGATGAGCAGTTCTTC
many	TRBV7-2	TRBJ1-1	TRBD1	CATRGQVGTEAFF	TGTGCCACCAGGGGACAGGTGGGGACTGAAGCTTTCTTT
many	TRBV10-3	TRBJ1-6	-	CAIKGGDAFNSPLHF	TGTGCCATCAAGGGAGGGGATGCCTTTAATTCACCCCTCCACTTT
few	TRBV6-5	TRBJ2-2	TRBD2	CASSHTLAGYNTGELFF	TGTGCCAGCAGTCATACTCTAGCGGGATATAACACCGGGGAGCTGTTTTTT
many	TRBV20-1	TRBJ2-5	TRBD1	CSAQQQGVQETQYF	TGCAGTGCCCAGCAACAGGGGGTCCAAGAGACCCAGTACTTC
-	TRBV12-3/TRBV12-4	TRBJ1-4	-	CASSFQEKLFF	TGTGCCAGCAGTTTTCAAGAAAAACTGTTTTTT
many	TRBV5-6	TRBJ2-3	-	CASSLGSLGKDTQYF	TGTGCCAGCAGCTTGGGCTCATTGGGGAAGGATACGCAGTATTTT
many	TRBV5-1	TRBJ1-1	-	CASSLLAGDDTEAFF	TGCGCCAGCAGCTTGTTAGCAGGGGATGACACTGAAGCTTTCTTT
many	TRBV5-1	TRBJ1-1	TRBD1	CASSSGTGGHAEAFF	TGCGCCAGCAGCTCGGGGACAGGGGGACACGCTGAAGCTTTCTTT
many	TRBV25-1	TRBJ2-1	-	CASSQPGSSYNEQFF	TGTGCCAGCAGTCAACCCGGTAGCTCCTACAATGAGCAGTTCTTC
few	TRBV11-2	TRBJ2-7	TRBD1	CASSLRQGPSYEQYF	TGTGCCAGCAGCCTTAGACAGGGGCCCTCCTACGAGCAGTACTTC
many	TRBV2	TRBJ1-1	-	CAQTQGENTEAFF	TGTGCCCAAACCCAAGGGGAGAACACTGAAGCTTTCTTT
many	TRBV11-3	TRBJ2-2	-	CASSSYEGGHGELFF	TGTGCCAGCAGCTCGTACGAAGGAGGGCACGGGGAGCTGTTTTTT
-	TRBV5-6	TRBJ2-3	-	CASSLGGRRGTDTQYF	TGTGCCAGCAGCTTGGGTGGGCGCCGCGGCACAGATACGCAGTATTTT
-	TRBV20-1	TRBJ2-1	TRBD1	CSAREDRGHNEQFF	TGCAGTGCTAGAGAGGACAGGGGGCACAATGAGCAGTTCTTC
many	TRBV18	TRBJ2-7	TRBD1	CASPYSGSKQGSSGLEQYF	TGTGCCAGCCCATACTCTGGGTCCAAACAGGGGTCCTCGGGTTTGGAGCAGTACTTC
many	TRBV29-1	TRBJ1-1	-	CSGVTGDNTEAFF	TGCAGCGGAGTAACAGGAGATAACACTGAAGCTTTCTTT